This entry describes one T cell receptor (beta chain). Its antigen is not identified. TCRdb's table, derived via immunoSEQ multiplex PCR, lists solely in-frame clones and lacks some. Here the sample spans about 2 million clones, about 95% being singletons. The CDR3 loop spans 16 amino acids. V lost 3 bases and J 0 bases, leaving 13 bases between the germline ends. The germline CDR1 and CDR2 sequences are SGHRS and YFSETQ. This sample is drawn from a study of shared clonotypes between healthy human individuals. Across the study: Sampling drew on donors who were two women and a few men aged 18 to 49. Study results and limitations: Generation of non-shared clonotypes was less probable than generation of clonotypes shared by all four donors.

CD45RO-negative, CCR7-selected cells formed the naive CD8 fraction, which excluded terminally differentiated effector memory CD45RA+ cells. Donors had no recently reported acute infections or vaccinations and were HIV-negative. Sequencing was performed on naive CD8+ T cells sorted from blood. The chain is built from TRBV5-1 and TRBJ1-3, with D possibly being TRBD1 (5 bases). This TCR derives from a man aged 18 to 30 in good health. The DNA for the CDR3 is TGCGCCAGCAGCTCGGAGTCAGGGAGCTCTGGAAACACCATATATTTT. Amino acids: CASSSESGSSGNTIYF. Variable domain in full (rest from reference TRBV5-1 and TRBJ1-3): KAGVTQTPRYLIKTRGQQVTLSCSPISGHRSVSWYQQTPGQGLQFLFEYFSETQRNKGNFPGRFSGRQFSNSRSEMNVSTLELGDSALYLCASSSESGSSGNTIYFGEGSWLTVV.